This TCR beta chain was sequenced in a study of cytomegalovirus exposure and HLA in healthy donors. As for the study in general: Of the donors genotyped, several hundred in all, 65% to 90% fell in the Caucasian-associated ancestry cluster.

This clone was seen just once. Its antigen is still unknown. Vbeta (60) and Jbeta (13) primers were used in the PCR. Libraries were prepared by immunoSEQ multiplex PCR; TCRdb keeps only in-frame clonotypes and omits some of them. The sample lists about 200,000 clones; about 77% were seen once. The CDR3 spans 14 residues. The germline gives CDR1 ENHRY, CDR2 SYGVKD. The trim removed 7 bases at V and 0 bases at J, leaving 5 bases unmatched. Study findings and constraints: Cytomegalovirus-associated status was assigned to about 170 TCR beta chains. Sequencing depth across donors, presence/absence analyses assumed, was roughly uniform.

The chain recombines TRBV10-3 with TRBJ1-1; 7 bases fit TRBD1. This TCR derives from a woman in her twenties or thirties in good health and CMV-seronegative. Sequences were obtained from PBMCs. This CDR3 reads CAITPTGLNTEAFF. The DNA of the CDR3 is TGTGCCATCACCCCGACAGGGTTGAACACTGAAGCTTTCTTT.